The T cell receptor (beta chain) under discussion was sequenced for a study of beta chain features in type 1 diabetes. On the study more broadly: Sorted cells numbering 107,917,701 were examined across all samples. Study-wide findings and caveats: Type 1 diabetes patients had TCRB CDR3s that were shorter (moderately but significantly so) in all four CD4+ subsets. A greater similarity of naive, central memory and Treg TCRB repertoires was seen among patients than among healthy donors.

This clone was observed a handful of times. Its antigen is unknown. Naive, central memory, regulatory and stem cell-like memory cells within the CD4+ compartment were sorted using CD45RO/CCR7/CD25/CD127/CD95/CD27. V was pared by 3 bases and J by 7 bases, with 21 bases between. The CDR3 has 16 residues. The germline CDR1 and CDR2 sequences are LNHDA and SQIVND (reference sequence). Of the isolated RNA, all was reverse transcribed, and so the sequenced material was expressed TCRB transcripts. Method: immunoSEQ multiplex PCR; TCRdb's copy keeps in-frame clones and lacks some. The sample records some 290,000 clones, roughly 25% being singletons.

This TCR was sampled from a young woman with type 1 diabetes. The source material was naive CD4+ T cells from blood. The chain is built from TRBV19 and TRBJ1-2; D gene unclear. The CDR3 sequence: CASSIGLLEGESGYTF. CDR3 DNA sequence: TGTGCCAGTAGTATTGGTTTACTCGAAGGAGAGAGTGGCTACACCTTC.